Listed here are 3 T cell receptor beta chains from one sample, sequenced in a study of graft-versus-host responses after intestinal transplantation. Libraries were prepared by immunoSEQ multiplex PCR; TCRdb keeps only in-frame clonotypes and omits some of them. The sample holds some 110,000 clones, approximately 93% seen once. For these TCRs, the target antigens are not known. This material consisted of unstimulated CD8+ T cells sorted from spleen or lymph node cells, taken before transplant. These receptors came from a human donor who was the organ donor for an intestinal transplant.

This chain links TRBV30 with TRBJ1-1, with D possibly being TRBD1 (6 bases). The CDR3 totals 14 residues. Germline V gene sequence: CDR1 GTSNPN, CDR2 SVGIG (reference sequence). V was clipped by 0 bases and J by 7 bases, with 15 bases between them. The DNA of the CDR3 is TGTGCCTGGAGTGTACTCGGGGGCCTCCGTGAAGCTTTCTTT. Residues: CAWSVLGGLREAFF. Based on the CDR3 plus reference TRBV30 and TRBJ1-1, the full variable domain is SQTIHQWPATLVQPVGSPLSLECTVEGTSNPNLYWYRQAAGRGLQLLFYSVGIGQISSEVPQNLSASRPQDRQFILSSKKLLLSDSGFYLCAWSVLGGLREAFFGQGTRLTVV.

The chain links TRBV7-9 to TRBJ2-7; a possible D gene is TRBD1 (5 bases). CDR3 length: 13 residues. Germline V gene data show CDR1 as SEHNR and CDR2 as FQNEAQ (reference sequence). The V and J ends lost 5 bases and 5 bases respectively, with 13 bases between them. CDR3 region: CASSRRQKDEQYF. The CDR3 coding sequence is TGTGCCAGCAGCCGGAGACAGAAGGACGAGCAGTACTTC. Together with reference TRBV7-9 and TRBJ2-7, the CDR3 gives the full variable domain: DTGVSQNPRHKITKRGQNVTFRCDPISEHNRLYWYRQTLGQGPEFLTYFQNEAQLEKSRLLSDRFSAERPKGSFSTLEIQRTEQGDSAMYLCASSRRQKDEQYFGPGTRLTVT.

The chain is built from TRBV7-6 and TRBJ2-2; D may be TRBD2 (6 bases). CDR3 length: 14 residues. The ends were cut back, 3 bases at V and 11 bases at J, with 16 bases in the middle. Germline assignment: CDR1 SGHVS and CDR2 FNYEAQ. The CDR3: CASSFAGTPYELFF. The CDR3 region has the DNA TGTGCCAGCAGCTTCGCCGGGACTCCCTATGAGCTGTTTTTT. Combining the CDR3 with reference TRBV7-6 and TRBJ2-2 gives the whole variable domain GAGVSQSPRYKVTKRGQDVALRCDPISGHVSLYWYRQALGQGPEFLTYFNYEAQQDKSGLPNDRFSAERPEGSISTLTIQRTEQRDSAMYRCASSFAGTPYELFFGEGSRLTVL.